Described below is a single TCR beta chain sequence and its context. What it recognizes is unknown. These data belong to a study of CD8 T cells in Susac syndrome. Whole-study findings and limits: It was acknowledged in the study that the number of individuals who were included in its TCR sequencing and HLA analysis was relatively small.

Sequencing of TCR beta was performed on blood CD8+ T cells and on blood CD4+ T cells. Control patients had untreated stable or active relapsing-remitting multiple sclerosis by revised McDonald criteria. Random hexamers served to reverse transcribe roughly 0.5 to 1 ug RNA. The authors amplified TCR beta CDR3 across 54 Vbeta and 13 Jbeta using immunoSEQ multiplex PCR. TCRdb passed the immunoSEQ multiplex PCR reads through MiXCR, listing each CDR3 protein once. Altogether around 79,000 distinct CDR3 sequences are present, about 95% being singletons, with the ten largest covering roughly 0.42%. The sample taken for sequencing was CD8+ T cells from PBMCs. The sequence was collected from a human donor with multiple sclerosis.

The CDR3 DNA reads TGTGCCACCAGTGATTCACAATATTCTCGTCGCCCAGACCACGAGCAGTACTTC. Encoded protein: CATSDSQYSRRPDHEQYF. The chain uses TRBV24-1 and TRBJ2-7, with unresolved D. Between the trimmed V and J ends, which lost 2 bases and 5 bases, there was a span of 24 bases. There are 18 residues in the CDR3. CDR1 and CDR2 (germline): KGHDR, SFDVKD.